The present T cell receptor beta chain was sequenced within a study of T cell responses to AZD1222 COVID-19 vaccine. Germline CDR1 and CDR2: SEHNR and FQNEAQ (reference sequence). The CDR3 runs to 13 residues. Trimming removed 5 bases at V and 14 bases at J, with 19 bases between. Assay: immunoSEQ multiplex PCR; the TCRdb copy retains only in-frame clones and omits some. The sample includes about 96,000 clones, under 90% of them seen just once. This clone appeared a single time. The chain employs TRBV7-9 and TRBJ2-1; D not certain. The receptor's source is an adult in good health. The source was peripheral blood, collected on day 0 of AZD1222 vaccination. The CDR3 DNA is TGTGCCAGCAGCGCTATGGCTTCCCCAGAAGAGTTCTTC. Translation gives CASSAMASPEEFF.